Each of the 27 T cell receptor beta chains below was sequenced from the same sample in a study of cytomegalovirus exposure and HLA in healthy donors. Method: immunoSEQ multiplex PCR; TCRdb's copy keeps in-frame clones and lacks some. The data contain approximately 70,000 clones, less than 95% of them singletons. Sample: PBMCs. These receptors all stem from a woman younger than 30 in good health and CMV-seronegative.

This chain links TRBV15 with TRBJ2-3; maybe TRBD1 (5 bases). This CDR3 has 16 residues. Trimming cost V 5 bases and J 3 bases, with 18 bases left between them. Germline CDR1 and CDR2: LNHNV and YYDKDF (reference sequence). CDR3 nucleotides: TGTGCCACCAGCGGCTATAGGGGTGAGACGACAGATACGCAGTATTTT. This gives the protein CATSGYRGETTDTQYF. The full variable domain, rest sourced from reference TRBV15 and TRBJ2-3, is DAMVIQNPRYQVTQFGKPVTLSCSQTLNHNVMYWYQQKSSQAPKLLFHYYDKDFNNEADTPDNFQSRRPNTSFCFLDIRSPGLGDTAMYLCATSGYRGETTDTQYFGPGTRLTVL.

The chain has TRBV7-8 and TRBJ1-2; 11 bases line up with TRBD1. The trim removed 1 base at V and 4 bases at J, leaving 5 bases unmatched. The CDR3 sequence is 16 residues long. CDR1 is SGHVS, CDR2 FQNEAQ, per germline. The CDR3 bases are TGTGCCAGCAGCTTAGACACGGACAGGGGGCCCTATGGCTACACCTTC. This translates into CASSLDTDRGPYGYTF.

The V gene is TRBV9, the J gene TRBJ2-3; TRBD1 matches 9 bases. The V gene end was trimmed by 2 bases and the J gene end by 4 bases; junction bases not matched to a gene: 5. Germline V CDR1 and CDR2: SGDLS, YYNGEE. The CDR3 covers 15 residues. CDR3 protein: CASSVRDREADTQYF. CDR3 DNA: TGTGCCAGCAGCGTCCGGGACAGGGAGGCAGATACGCAGTATTTT.

CDR3 DNA sequence: TGTGCCAGCAGTGACATGGAAGCGGGAGTTTACAATGAGCAGTTCTTC. Translating it yields CASSDMEAGVYNEQFF. V is TRBV6-4 and J is TRBJ2-1; 8 bases are a match to TRBD2. Germline-derived CDR1 and CDR2 are MRHNA and SNTAGT. The CDR3 is 16 residues long. J gave up 4 bases and V 2 bases, and 7 bases lay outside the gene matches.

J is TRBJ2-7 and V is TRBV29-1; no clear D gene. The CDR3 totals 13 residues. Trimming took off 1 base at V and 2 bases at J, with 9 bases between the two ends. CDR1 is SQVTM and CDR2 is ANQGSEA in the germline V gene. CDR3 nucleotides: TGCAGCGTTGAAGTTTCGCGTACCTACGAGCAGTACTTC. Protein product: CSVEVSRTYEQYF.

CDR3 coding DNA: TGTGCCAGCAGCGTAGCGGAGGGGTTCCATGGCTACACCTTC. Protein: CASSVAEGFHGYTF. The chain recombines TRBV9 with TRBJ1-2; maybe TRBD1 (5 bases). CDR1 is SGDLS, CDR2 YYNGEE, per germline. The CDR3 is 14 amino acids. V was cut by 0 bases and J by 6 bases, with 12 bases left in between.

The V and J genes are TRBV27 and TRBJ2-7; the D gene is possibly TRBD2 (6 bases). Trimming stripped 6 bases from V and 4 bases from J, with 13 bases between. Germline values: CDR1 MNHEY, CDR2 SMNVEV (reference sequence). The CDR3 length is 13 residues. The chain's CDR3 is CASSESGGYEQYF. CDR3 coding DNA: TGTGCCAGCAGCGAGTCCGGGGGTTACGAGCAGTACTTC.

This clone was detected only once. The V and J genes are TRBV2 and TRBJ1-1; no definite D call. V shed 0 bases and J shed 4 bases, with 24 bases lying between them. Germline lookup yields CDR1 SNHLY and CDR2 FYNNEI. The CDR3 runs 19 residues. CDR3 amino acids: CASSEAKRSDVQEGTEAFF. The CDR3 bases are TGTGCCAGCAGTGAAGCAAAGAGGAGCGATGTACAAGAGGGCACTGAAGCTTTCTTT.

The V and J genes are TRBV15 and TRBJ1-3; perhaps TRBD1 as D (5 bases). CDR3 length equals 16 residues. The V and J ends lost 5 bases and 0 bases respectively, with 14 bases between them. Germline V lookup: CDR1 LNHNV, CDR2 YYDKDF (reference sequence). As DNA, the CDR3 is TGTGCCACCAGCGAATTCAGGGTTGACTCTGGAAACACCATATATTTT. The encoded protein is CATSEFRVDSGNTIYF.

CDR3 sequence: CASSEDWGPSTDTQYF. Written as DNA, the CDR3 is TGTGCCAGCAGTGAAGATTGGGGGCCCAGCACAGATACGCAGTATTTT. This chain uses TRBV6-4 with TRBJ2-3, with a weak D call TRBD1 (6 bases). CDR1 is MRHNA and CDR2 is SNTAGT in the germline V gene. With 3 bases removed from V and 0 bases from J, the gap between germline ends came to 13 bases. The CDR3 has 16 amino acids.

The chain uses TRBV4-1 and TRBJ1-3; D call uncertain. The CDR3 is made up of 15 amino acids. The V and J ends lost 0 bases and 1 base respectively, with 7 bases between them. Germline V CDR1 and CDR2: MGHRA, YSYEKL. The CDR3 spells CASSQDWASGNTIYF. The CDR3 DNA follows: TGCGCCAGCAGCCAAGATTGGGCTTCTGGAAACACCATATATTTT.

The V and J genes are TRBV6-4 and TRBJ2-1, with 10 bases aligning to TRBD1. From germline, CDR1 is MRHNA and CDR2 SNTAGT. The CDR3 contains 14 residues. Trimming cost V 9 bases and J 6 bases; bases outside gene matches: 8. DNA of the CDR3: TGTGCCAGGGAGCCGGGACAGGGGCCCAATGAGCAGTTCTTC. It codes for CAREPGQGPNEQFF.

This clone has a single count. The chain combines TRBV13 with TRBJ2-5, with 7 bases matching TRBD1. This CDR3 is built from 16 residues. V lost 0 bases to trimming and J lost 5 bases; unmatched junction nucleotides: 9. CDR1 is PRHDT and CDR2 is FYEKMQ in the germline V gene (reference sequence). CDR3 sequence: CASSLGLAGGLETQYF. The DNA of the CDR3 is TGTGCCAGCAGCTTAGGACTGGCAGGGGGTTTGGAGACCCAGTACTTC. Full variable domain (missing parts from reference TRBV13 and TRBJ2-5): AAGVIQSPRHLIKEKRETATLKCYPIPRHDTVYWYQQGPGQDPQFLISFYEKMQSDKGSIPDRFSAQQFSDYHSELNMSSLELGDSALYFCASSLGLAGGLETQYFGPGTRLLVL.

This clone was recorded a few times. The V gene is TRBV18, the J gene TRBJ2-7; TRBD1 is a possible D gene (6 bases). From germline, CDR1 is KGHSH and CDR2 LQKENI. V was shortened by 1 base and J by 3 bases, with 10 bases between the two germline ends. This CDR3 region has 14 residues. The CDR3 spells CASSPLEGVYEQYF. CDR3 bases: TGTGCCAGCTCACCACTTGAGGGGGTCTACGAGCAGTACTTC.

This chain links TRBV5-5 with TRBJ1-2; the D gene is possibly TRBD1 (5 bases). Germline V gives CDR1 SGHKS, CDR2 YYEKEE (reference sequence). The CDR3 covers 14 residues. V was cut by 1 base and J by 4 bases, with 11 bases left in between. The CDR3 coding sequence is TGTGCCAGCAGCTTGTCAAGCGGGGCCTATGGCTACACCTTC. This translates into CASSLSSGAYGYTF.

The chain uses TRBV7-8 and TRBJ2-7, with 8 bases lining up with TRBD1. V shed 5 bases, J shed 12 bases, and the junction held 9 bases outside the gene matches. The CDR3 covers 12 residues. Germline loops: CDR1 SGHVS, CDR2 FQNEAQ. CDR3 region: CASSTTGGRWYF. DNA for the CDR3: TGTGCCAGCAGCACTACAGGGGGTCGTTGGTACTTC.

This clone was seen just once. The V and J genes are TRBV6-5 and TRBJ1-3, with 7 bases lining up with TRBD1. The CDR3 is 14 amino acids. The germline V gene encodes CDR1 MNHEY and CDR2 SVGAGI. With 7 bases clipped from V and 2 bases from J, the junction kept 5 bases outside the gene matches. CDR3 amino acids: CASTPTGTGNTIYF. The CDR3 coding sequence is TGTGCCAGCACCCCGACAGGGACTGGAAACACCATATATTTT.

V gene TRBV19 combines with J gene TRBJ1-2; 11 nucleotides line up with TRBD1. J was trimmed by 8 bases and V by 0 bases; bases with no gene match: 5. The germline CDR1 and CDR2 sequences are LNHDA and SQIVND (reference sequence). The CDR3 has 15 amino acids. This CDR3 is CASSIEGQGARGYTF. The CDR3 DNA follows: TGTGCCAGTAGTATAGAAGGACAGGGGGCGCGCGGCTACACCTTC.

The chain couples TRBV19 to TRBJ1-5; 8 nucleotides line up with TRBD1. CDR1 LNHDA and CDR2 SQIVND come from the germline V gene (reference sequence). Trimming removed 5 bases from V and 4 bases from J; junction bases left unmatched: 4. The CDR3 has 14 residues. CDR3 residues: CASSPRDRNQPQHF. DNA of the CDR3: TGTGCCAGTAGTCCCAGGGACAGGAATCAGCCCCAGCATTTT.

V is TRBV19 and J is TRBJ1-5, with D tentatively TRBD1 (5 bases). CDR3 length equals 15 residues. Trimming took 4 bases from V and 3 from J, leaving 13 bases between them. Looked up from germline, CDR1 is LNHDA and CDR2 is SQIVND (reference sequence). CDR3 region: CASSRGLPTNQPQHF. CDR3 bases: TGTGCCAGTAGTAGGGGACTGCCGACCAATCAGCCCCAGCATTTT.

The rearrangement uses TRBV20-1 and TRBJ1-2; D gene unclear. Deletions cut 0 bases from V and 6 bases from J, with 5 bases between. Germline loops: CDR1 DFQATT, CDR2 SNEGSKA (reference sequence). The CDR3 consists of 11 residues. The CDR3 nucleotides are TGCAGTGCTAGAGACAGGAATGGCTACACCTTC. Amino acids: CSARDRNGYTF.

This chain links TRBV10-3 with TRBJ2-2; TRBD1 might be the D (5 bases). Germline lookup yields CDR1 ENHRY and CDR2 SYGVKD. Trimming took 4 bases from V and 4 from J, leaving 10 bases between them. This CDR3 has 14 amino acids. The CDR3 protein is CAISGGLSTGELFF. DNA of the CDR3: TGTGCCATCAGTGGGGGCCTTTCCACCGGGGAGCTGTTTTTT.

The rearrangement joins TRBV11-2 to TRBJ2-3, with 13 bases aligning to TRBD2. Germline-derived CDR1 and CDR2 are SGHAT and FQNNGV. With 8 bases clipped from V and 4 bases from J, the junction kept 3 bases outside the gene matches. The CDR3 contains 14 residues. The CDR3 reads CASWTSGSSDTQYF. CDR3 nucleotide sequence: TGTGCCAGCTGGACTAGCGGGAGTTCAGATACGCAGTATTTT.

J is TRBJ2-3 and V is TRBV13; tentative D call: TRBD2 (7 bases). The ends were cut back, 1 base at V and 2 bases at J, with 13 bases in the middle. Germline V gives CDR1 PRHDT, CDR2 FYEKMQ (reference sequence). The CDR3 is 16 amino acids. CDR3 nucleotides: TGTGCCAGCAGCTTAGTGGGGGGGGCATACACAGATACGCAGTATTTT. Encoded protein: CASSLVGGAYTDTQYF.

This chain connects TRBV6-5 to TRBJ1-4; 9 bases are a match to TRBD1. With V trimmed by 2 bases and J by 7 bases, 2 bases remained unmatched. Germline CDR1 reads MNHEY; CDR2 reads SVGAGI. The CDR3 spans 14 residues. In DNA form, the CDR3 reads TGTGCCAGCAGTTACACAGGGGGCGGTGAAAAACTGTTTTTT. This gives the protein CASSYTGGGEKLFF.

The CDR3 coding sequence is TGCAGTGCTAGAGTCGGCTATGGCTACACCTTC. It encodes CSARVGYGYTF. The rearrangement joins TRBV20-1 to TRBJ1-2; D call uncertain. CDR1 and CDR2 from the germline V gene are DFQATT and SNEGSKA (reference sequence). This CDR3 spans 11 amino acids. Trimming left V 1 base short and J 4 bases short, with 4 bases between.

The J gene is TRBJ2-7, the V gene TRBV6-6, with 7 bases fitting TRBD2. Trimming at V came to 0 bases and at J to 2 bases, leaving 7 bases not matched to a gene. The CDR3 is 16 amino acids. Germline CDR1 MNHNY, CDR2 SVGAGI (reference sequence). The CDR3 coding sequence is TGTGCCAGCAGTTACTCGATGGACCGGGAGGCCTACGAGCAGTACTTC. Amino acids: CASSYSMDREAYEQYF.